This T cell receptor beta chain was retrieved from a study of control samples from healthy donors and cancer patients. Sequenced by immunoSEQ multiplex PCR; TCRdb stores in-frame clones only, minus some. The sample includes about 60,000 clones, 88% seen only once; the top ten take roughly 3.8%. The V gene end was trimmed by 5 bases and the J gene end by 9 bases; junction bases not matched to a gene: 6. The CDR3 length is 13 residues. The V and J genes are TRBV12-3 or TRBV12-4 and TRBJ1-5; 8 bases align to TRBD1. Material for sequencing was blood. The clonotype comes from a man in his fifties in good health. The CDR3 here is CASSPQGGRPQHF. In nucleotides, the CDR3 is TGTGCCAGCAGTCCACAGGGGGGGAGGCCCCAGCATTTT.